The rows below give T cell receptor beta chains drawn from one sample of a study of spatial heterogeneity in lung cancer. TCRdb passed the 5' RACE reads through MiXCR, listing each CDR3 protein once. The sample includes roughly 13,000 distinct CDR3 sequences, 3% to 4.5% of them seen just once. Sequencing was performed on PBMCs, taken at surgery. The origin of the receptors is a male donor with early-stage non-small cell lung cancer. Each CDR3 is given without its conserved first and last residue. The D gene is left open where the match is weak.

D: .; J: TRBJ2-1; V: TRBV24-1; CDR3: ATSALGLQNNEQF
D: TRBD1; J: TRBJ1-3; V: TRBV7-9; CDR3: ASSPPRDRGLGNTIY
D: TRBD2; J: TRBJ2-5; V: TRBV13; CDR3: ASSLNPSGIGKTQY
D: TRBD1; J: TRBJ1-1; V: TRBV5-4; CDR3: ASSPDRGTEAF
D: TRBD2; J: TRBJ2-3; V: TRBV4-2; CDR3: ASSQDQGLAGPTDTQY
D: .; J: TRBJ1-1; V: TRBV28; CDR3: ASSLRGFSETEAF
D: TRBD2; J: TRBJ2-1; V: TRBV4-3; CDR3: ASSRTTSGTFPF
D: .; J: TRBJ1-2; V: TRBV2; CDR3: ASSEDPGYT
D: .; J: TRBJ1-4; V: TRBV6-5; CDR3: ASRMGGEEKLF
D: TRBD2; J: TRBJ2-2; V: TRBV7-6; CDR3: ASSSGTSGTGELF
D: .; J: TRBJ2-7; V: TRBV28; CDR3: ASSLRGYYSYEQY
D: TRBD2; J: TRBJ2-2; V: TRBV28; CDR3: ASSLWGLAEGSGELF
D: .; J: TRBJ1-2; V: TRBV28; CDR3: ASSPRDTYNYGYT